These T cell receptor beta chains were read from a single sample in a study of T-cell reconstitution after alpha-beta-depleted transplantation in children. MiXCR, run by TCRdb on the PCR reads, gives a single entry per CDR3 protein. The sample has some 440,000 distinct CDR3 sequences, roughly 17% seen once. Sequenced here: PBMCs, mostly from graft donor cells, sampled 360 days after TCRalphabeta/CD19-depleted stem cell transplant. Receptor source: a boy under two years old who had a stem cell transplant for Wiskott-Aldrich syndrome, so the T cells may come from the graft donor. Both conserved end residues are part of each CDR3. A D gene is named only where the DNA matches it firmly. The size entry is marked missing in some rows and otherwise reads once, few, many or a size class.

j_call,cdr3_length,v_call,clone_size,d_call,cdr3_nt,cdr3_aa
TRBJ1-5,12,TRBV6-2/TRBV6-3,few,-,TGTGCCAGCAGCAGACCCAATCAGCCCCAGCATTTT,CASSRPNQPQHF
TRBJ2-7,12,TRBV5-1,few,-,TGCGCCAGCAGCTTGGACGGGGGCGAGCAGTACTTC,CASSLDGGEQYF
TRBJ2-5,13,TRBV7-9,few,TRBD1,TGTGCCAGCAGCAAAGACAGGGGGCGAACGGAGTACTTC,CASSKDRGRTEYF
TRBJ1-1,14,TRBV5-1,few,TRBD1,TGCGCCAGCAGCCTATTGCCCGGACAGGGCGAGGCTTTCTTT,CASSLLPGQGEAFF
TRBJ2-3,12,TRBV29-1,few,-,TGCAGCGTCGCCTACACAGCTAATACGCAGTATTTT,CSVAYTANTQYF
TRBJ2-6,17,TRBV3-1,-,TRBD1,TGTGCCAGCAGCCGGACAGGGGGATTCTCTGGGGCCAACGTCCTGACTTTC,CASSRTGGFSGANVLTF
TRBJ2-1,16,TRBV12-3/TRBV12-4,few,TRBD2,TGTGCCAGCAGCCCGGGTCGGGAGGGCAACCTCAATGAGCAGTTCTTC,CASSPGREGNLNEQFF
TRBJ2-1,13,TRBV10-3,few,-,TGTGCCATGCGGGACAGCTCCTACAATGAGCAGTTCTTC,CAMRDSSYNEQFF
TRBJ1-4,13,TRBV29-1,few,-,TGCAGCGTGGGAGATAACCCAGGTGAAAAACTGTTTTTT,CSVGDNPGEKLFF
TRBJ2-1,15,TRBV10-2,few,-,TGCGCCAGCAGTGAGTCCCTCGGCAGTCTGAATGAGCAGTTCTTC,CASSESLGSLNEQFF
TRBJ2-6,15,TRBV7-2,many,-,TGTGCCAGCAGTTTAGGGGGGACCGGGGCCAACGTCCTGACTTTC,CASSLGGTGANVLTF
TRBJ2-2,14,TRBV29-1,few,-,TGCAGCGTTGACCAGAAGGGGGTTACCGGGGAGCTGTTTTTT,CSVDQKGVTGELFF
TRBJ2-2,16,TRBV7-9,few,-,TGTGCCAGCAGCTTTTCTTGGCGTACGAACACCGGGGAGCTGTTTTTT,CASSFSWRTNTGELFF
TRBJ2-5,14,TRBV20-1,few,-,TGCAGTGCTCGTCCGGGCGGTTACCAAGAGACCCAGTACTTC,CSARPGGYQETQYF
TRBJ2-2,13,TRBV10-3,-,-,TGTGCCACCAAAAGGGAGAACACCGGGGAGCTGTTTTTT,CATKRENTGELFF
TRBJ2-1,15,TRBV20-1,-,-,TGCAGTGTTGGTGGCAAGTCCGGCTCCTACAATGAGCAGTTCTTC,CSVGGKSGSYNEQFF
TRBJ2-3,15,TRBV4-3,few,-,TGCGCCAGCAGCCCGAGGACTTCGACACGCGATACGCAGTATTTT,CASSPRTSTRDTQYF
TRBJ1-1,15,TRBV7-2,-,-,TGTGCCAGCAGCTTCTCTAACAGGGCGGTGACTGAAGCTTTCTTT,CASSFSNRAVTEAFF
TRBJ2-3,11,TRBV2,many,-,TGTGCCAGCAGTGACACCGATACGCAGTATTTT,CASSDTDTQYF
TRBJ2-5,14,TRBV10-1,few,TRBD1,TGCGCCAGCAGTGACCCTGGACAGGGTGAGACCCAGTACTTC,CASSDPGQGETQYF
TRBJ1-2,13,TRBV4-1,few,TRBD1,TGCGCCAGCAGCCAACGGGACAGGAGTGGCTACACCTTC,CASSQRDRSGYTF
TRBJ2-7,14,TRBV20-1,few,-,TGCAGTGCTAGAGATCTCGGTGCCTCAGGCGAGCAGTACTTC,CSARDLGASGEQYF
TRBJ2-7,13,TRBV7-2,many,-,TGTGCCAGCAGCTTACGGACTCACTACGAGCAGTACTTC,CASSLRTHYEQYF
TRBJ2-5,11,TRBV7-9,-,-,TGTGCCAGCCAGGAGGCTGGGACCCAGTACTTC,CASQEAGTQYF
TRBJ2-1,16,TRBV7-9,-,TRBD1,TGTGCCAGCAGCAGCACCAGGGGGCTAGCCTACAATGAGCAGTTCTTC,CASSSTRGLAYNEQFF
TRBJ2-1,12,TRBV10-3,few,TRBD2,TGTGCCATCAAGCGGGAGAGGGATGAGCAGTTCTTC,CAIKRERDEQFF
TRBJ1-5,13,TRBV7-9,-,TRBD1,TGTGCCAGCAGTCCGGGACAGTATCAGCCCCAGCATTTT,CASSPGQYQPQHF
TRBJ2-7,15,TRBV21-1,-,-,TGTGCCAGCAGCACCCCGGGACAGGACCTCCACGAGCAGTACTTC,CASSTPGQDLHEQYF
TRBJ2-3,18,TRBV7-6,-,TRBD1,TGTGCCAGCAGCCAAAGACAGGGGCTCAAGGCCCTTTTTGATACGCAGTATTTT,CASSQRQGLKALFDTQYF
TRBJ2-5,10,TRBV5-1,-,-,TGCGCCAGCACCGGGGAGACCCAGTACTTC,CASTGETQYF
TRBJ2-1,15,TRBV3-1,-,TRBD2,TGTGCCAGCAGACGAATCGGGGGGTCCTACAATGAGCAGTTCTTC,CASRRIGGSYNEQFF
TRBJ2-7,17,TRBV10-2,few,TRBD2,TGCGCCACCACGGACTCCTTGGGACTAGCGGACTTCTACGAGCAGTACTTC,CATTDSLGLADFYEQYF
TRBJ2-7,14,TRBV5-1,few,-,TGCGCCAGCAAATGGACCCTTAGCTCCTACGAGCAGTACTTC,CASKWTLSSYEQYF
TRBJ2-2,16,TRBV6-2/TRBV6-3,few,-,TGTGCCAGCAGTTACTCGGCGGAATCGAACACCGGGGAGCTGTTTTTT,CASSYSAESNTGELFF